This T cell receptor beta chain appears in the sequencing data of a study of T cells in localized non-small cell lung cancer. The study's findings and limits: Out of the top 100 tumor clones, a median approximately 50 were seen in adjacent lung.

Germline CDR1 is ENHRY and CDR2 is SYGVKD. J was trimmed by 8 bases and V by 10 bases; bases with no gene match: 8. The CDR3 runs to 12 residues. Profiled with immunoSEQ multiplex PCR; TCRdb holds only in-frame clones, not every one. Here the sample spans tens of thousands of clones, 84% being singletons. This clone has just a few counts. Its antigen is as yet unknown. The starting material was PBMCs, obtained before any cancer treatment. The sequence came from a man between 40 and 69 years old with stage II lung adenocarcinoma. V is TRBV10-3 and J is TRBJ1-2, with 9 bases that match TRBD1. Here the CDR3 reads CATSGQGAGYTF. CDR3 DNA: TGTGCCACCTCGGGACAGGGTGCGGGCTACACCTTC.